These T cell receptor beta chains were read from a single sample in a study of T cells in tuberculosis. The table came from immunoSEQ multiplex PCR; TCRdb's copy has only in-frame clones and leaves some out. The sample has over 30,000 clones, nearly 90% seen once. Source: PBMCs, taken at tuberculosis diagnosis. These receptors all come from an adult with tuberculosis. CDR3s include the opening cysteine and the closing phenylalanine or tryptophan. The order of the fields is J gene, D gene, CDR3 length, V gene, CDR3 DNA, CDR3 protein. A D gene is named only where the DNA matches it firmly.

>TRBJ2-2|TRBD2|17|TRBV5-1
TGCGCCAGCAGCCCATGGGGACTAGCGGTGAACACCGGGGAGCTGTTTTTT
CASSPWGLAVNTGELFF
>TRBJ2-7|TRBD1|14|TRBV7-9
TGTGCCAGCAGCTTAGTGGCAGGGGGCTACGAGCAGTACTTC
CASSLVAGGYEQYF
>TRBJ2-1|-|18|TRBV9
TGTGCCAGCAGGGAGGGCCGGACGGGGCTCAGCTCCTACAATGAGCAGTTCTTC
CASREGRTGLSSYNEQFF
>TRBJ1-4|-|12|TRBV7-2
TGTGCCAGCAGCCCGACAGATGAAAAACTGTTTTTT
CASSPTDEKLFF
>TRBJ1-5|TRBD1|14|TRBV19
TGTGCCAGCCGGGACAGGGGGCTTAATCAGCCCCAGCATTTT
CASRDRGLNQPQHF
>TRBJ2-5|-|20|TRBV28
TGTGCCAGCAGTTCAGGATCGGACACTTATGGGGGCCCTGTTGCCGAGACCCAGTACTTC
CASSSGSDTYGGPVAETQYF
>TRBJ2-3|-|13|TRBV29-1
TGCAGCGTTGATACCGACTTCACAGATACGCAGTATTTT
CSVDTDFTDTQYF
>TRBJ1-3|TRBD1|13|TRBV28
TGTGCCAGCAGTTTGGACAGGGGAAACACCATATATTTT
CASSLDRGNTIYF
>TRBJ2-1|-|17|TRBV5-6
TGTGCCAGCAGCTTGCTACCCAGCGGAGGCTCCTACAATGAGCAGTTCTTC
CASSLLPSGGSYNEQFF
>TRBJ1-2|-|11|TRBV7-2
TGTGCCAGCAGCCCACAATATCGCTACACCTTC
CASSPQYRYTF